The 28 T cell receptor beta chains reported below all come from one sample, sequenced in a study of identical twins. One entry per CDR3 protein, called by TCRdb with MiXCR from the 5' RACE reads. The sample holds 1.5 million or so distinct CDR3 sequences; around 33% are singletons and the top ten take about 0.25%. The specimen sequenced was cord blood. These TCRs come from a newborn girl in good health.

This clonotype was recorded only once. The V gene is TRBV20-1, the J gene TRBJ1-1, with D possibly TRBD1 on 6 matching bases. The germline V gene encodes CDR1 DFQATT and CDR2 SNEGSKA (reference sequence). This CDR3 comprises 14 residues. Between the trimmed V and J ends, which lost 0 bases and 4 bases, there was a span of 12 bases. CDR3 in amino acids: CSARDPGGATEAFF. DNA of the CDR3: TGCAGTGCTAGAGACCCCGGGGGGGCCACTGAAGCTTTCTTT.

The chain carries TRBV6-4 and TRBJ2-1; D gene uncertain. The assigned J gene may be wrong: the sequence end matches TRBJ2-7 better. The CDR3 spans 15 residues. From germline, CDR1 is MRHNA and CDR2 SNTAGT. The CDR3: CASTNRWDSYNEQYF. The CDR3 bases are TGTGCCAGCACGAACCGATGGGATTCCTACAATGAGCAGTACTTC.

The chain combines TRBV9 with TRBJ2-3; D not certain. The CDR3 length is 16 residues. Trimming pared 0 bases from V and 4 bases from J, leaving 15 bases between. Germline CDR1 and CDR2: SGDLS and YYNGEE. The CDR3: CASSVGGRSSSDTQYF. In nucleotides, the CDR3 is TGTGCCAGCAGCGTAGGTGGCAGATCTTCCTCAGATACGCAGTATTTT.

Comment on this clonotype: At one end the junction does not follow the germline gene, possibly because of a read error. This chain uses TRBV3-1 with TRBJ2-3; TRBD2 might be the D (6 bases). The length of the CDR3 is 15 residues. The germline V gene encodes CDR1 LGHDT and CDR2 YNNKEL (reference sequence). CDR3 bases: TGTGCCAACAGCCCGGGACTCACTATCACAGATACGCAGTATTTT. This encodes CANSPGLTITDTQYF.

This clonotype was seen a few times. V and J are TRBV2 and TRBJ2-6, with TRBD1 as a possible D gene (5 bases). Germline-derived CDR1 and CDR2 are SNHLY and FYNNEI. Between the trimmed V and J ends, which lost 3 bases and 1 base, there was a span of 13 bases. This CDR3 is 17 amino acids long. The CDR3 bases are TGTGCCAGCAGTGACGGGCAGGGATTTTCTGGGGCCAACGTCCTGACTTTC. This gives the protein CASSDGQGFSGANVLTF.

This clonotype was seen only a few times. The chain recombines TRBV5-1 with TRBJ2-5; 9 positions agree with TRBD2. V dropped 2 bases and J dropped 3; count of bases not matched to a gene: 5. The CDR3 covers 15 residues. Germline CDR1 reads SGHRS; CDR2 reads YFSETQ. CDR3 DNA: TGCGCCAGCAGCTTCAGCGGGGGGCTCAAAGAGACCCAGTACTTC. This codes for CASSFSGGLKETQYF. Combining the CDR3 with reference TRBV5-1 and TRBJ2-5 gives the whole variable domain KAGVTQTPRYLIKTRGQQVTLSCSPISGHRSVSWYQQTPGQGLQFLFEYFSETQRNKGNFPGRFSGRQFSNSRSEMNVSTLELGDSALYLCASSFSGGLKETQYFGPGTRLLVL.

To note about this clonotype: Possible read error: a much larger clone is one base away. The chain employs TRBV5-1 and TRBJ2-7; maybe TRBD1 (6 bases). Per the germline V gene, CDR1 is SGHRS and CDR2 is YFSETQ. The CDR3 has 14 residues. The CDR3 loop reads CASSQGQTNYDQYF. As DNA, the CDR3 is TGCGCCAGCAGCCAAGGACAGACCAACTACGATCAGTACTTC.

The CDR3 sequence: CASSQDSRSGLSTEAFF. In DNA, the CDR3 is TGTGCCAGCAGCCAAGATTCTAGGTCAGGGTTGAGCACTGAAGCTTTCTTT. The chain employs TRBV3-1 and TRBJ1-1; tentatively, D is TRBD1 (5 bases). Germline CDR1 reads LGHDT; CDR2 reads YNNKEL (reference sequence). The germline V and J ends were trimmed by 0 bases and 4 bases, with 18 bases remaining between them. The CDR3 is made up of 17 amino acids.

A few counts support this clonotype. The DNA for the CDR3 is TGTGCCAGCAGTGGAGTGGGTTTCCGGGACAGGAGGGATGGCTACACCTTC. This sequence encodes CASSGVGFRDRRDGYTF. J is TRBJ1-2 and V is TRBV2, with 8 bases aligning to TRBD1. There are 17 residues in the CDR3. V lost 4 bases, J lost 6 bases, and 16 bases stayed unmatched. Per the germline V gene, CDR1 is SNHLY and CDR2 is FYNNEI.

The chain has TRBV5-1 and TRBJ2-2; D tentatively reads TRBD1 or TRBD2 (5 bases each). Trimming pared 4 bases from V and 7 bases from J, leaving 17 bases between. The CDR3 is 15 residues long. Germline CDR1 is SGHRS and CDR2 is YFSETQ. CDR3 nucleotide sequence: TGCGCCAGCAGCCCAACCCACGGGACCATCGGGGAGCTGTTTTTT. Translating gives CASSPTHGTIGELFF.

This clonotype was observed a few times. This sequence joins TRBV3-1 and TRBJ1-4, with 7 bases that match TRBD1. The CDR3 loop spans 13 amino acids. Trimming at V came to 0 bases and at J to 10 bases, leaving 2 bases not matched to a gene. Germline assignment: CDR1 LGHDT and CDR2 YNNKEL (reference sequence). The CDR3 DNA sequence: TGTGCCAGCAGCCAAGACAGGGGGTCAAAACTGTTTTTT. This gives the protein CASSQDRGSKLFF.

This clonotype appeared a few times. J is TRBJ2-7 and V is TRBV5-1; 8 bases match TRBD1. The length of the CDR3 is 14 residues. Germline V CDR1 and CDR2: SGHRS, YFSETQ. Trimming at V came to 4 bases and at J to 2 bases, leaving 5 bases not matched to a gene. This CDR3 reads CASSAGQATYEQYF. DNA of the CDR3: TGCGCCAGCAGCGCGGGACAGGCTACCTACGAGCAGTACTTC. Complete variable domain (other parts from reference TRBV5-1 and TRBJ2-7): KAGVTQTPRYLIKTRGQQVTLSCSPISGHRSVSWYQQTPGQGLQFLFEYFSETQRNKGNFPGRFSGRQFSNSRSEMNVSTLELGDSALYLCASSAGQATYEQYFGPGTRLTVT.

The rearrangement uses TRBV25-1 and TRBJ2-1, with D perhaps matching TRBD2 (6 bases). Gene TRBJ2-7 matches the end of the DNA better, so the J call may be wrong. The CDR3 sequence is 15 residues long. The V gene's germline CDR1 is MGHDK and CDR2 SYGVNS. The CDR3 DNA is TGTGCCAGCAGTGAGGCGGGAAGCGCCTACAATGAGCAGTACTTC. This translates into CASSEAGSAYNEQYF.

This sequence joins TRBV6-1 and TRBJ1-6, with 10 bases that match TRBD1. CDR3 length equals 16 residues. V shed 6 bases and J 7 bases; nucleotides not matched to a gene: 9. Per the germline V gene, CDR1 is MNHNS and CDR2 is SASEGT. As DNA, the CDR3 is TGTGCCAGCAGGGAACCGGGACAGGGGATAAATTCACCCCTCCACTTT. It specifies CASREPGQGINSPLHF.

This clonotype was picked up a small number of times. The V call is TRBV2, the J call TRBJ2-3; 7 nucleotides match TRBD2. The J segment lost 0 bases and the V segment lost 8 bases, leaving 17 bases of the junction unmatched. Looked up from germline, CDR1 is SNHLY and CDR2 is FYNNEI. The CDR3 extends over 18 amino acids. The CDR3 sequence is CASVFRLAVISSTDTQYF. In nucleotides, the CDR3 is TGTGCCAGCGTATTCCGGCTAGCGGTGATATCTAGCACAGATACGCAGTATTTT. The full variable domain, in which reference TRBV2 and TRBJ2-3 provide the parts outside the CDR3, is EPEVTQTPSHQVTQMGQEVILRCVPISNHLYFYWYRQILGQKVEFLVSFYNNEISEKSEIFDDQFSVERPDGSNFTLKIRSTKLEDSAMYFCASVFRLAVISSTDTQYFGPGTRLTVL.

The sample holds one count of this clonotype. The V call is TRBV20-1, the J call TRBJ2-7; D may correspond to TRBD1 or TRBD2 (5 bases each). Judging by the DNA end, TRBJ2-5 fits better; the J call may be wrong. The CDR3 runs 15 residues. The germline V gene encodes CDR1 DFQATT and CDR2 SNEGSKA (reference sequence). The CDR3 region has the DNA TGCAGTGCTAGAGATATCGGTCGGGGCGACGAGACCCAGTACTTC. The encoded protein is CSARDIGRGDETQYF.

The chain combines TRBV28 with TRBJ2-7; 9 positions agree with TRBD1. Germline CDR1 reads MDHEN; CDR2 reads SYDVKM. The trim removed 6 bases at V and 2 bases at J, leaving 5 bases unmatched. The CDR3 sequence is 14 residues long. DNA for the CDR3: TGTGCCAGCAGGGACAGGGGAGAAACCTACGAGCAGTACTTC. It is translated as CASRDRGETYEQYF.

This clonotype was found a few times. This rearrangement joins TRBV11-2 to TRBJ2-3, with no clear D. The germline V and J ends were trimmed by 3 bases and 4 bases, with 14 bases remaining between them. This CDR3 has 15 residues. Per the germline V gene, CDR1 is SGHAT and CDR2 is FQNNGV. CDR3 sequence reads: CASSFTSPGADTQYF. The CDR3 region has the DNA TGTGCCAGCAGCTTTACCTCTCCGGGCGCAGATACGCAGTATTTT. The full variable domain, with the rest looked up from reference TRBV11-2 and TRBJ2-3, is EAGVAQSPRYKIIEKRQSVAFWCNPISGHATLYWYQQILGQGPKLLIQFQNNGVVDDSQLPKDRFSAERLKGVDSTLKIQPAKLEDSAVYLCASSFTSPGADTQYFGPGTRLTVL.

Only a few counts were recorded for this clonotype. This rearrangement joins TRBV24-1 to TRBJ2-1; D remains unclear. This CDR3 has 15 amino acids. V lost 1 base, J lost 9 bases, and 15 bases lay in between. Germline loops: CDR1 KGHDR, CDR2 SFDVKD. CDR3 sequence (DNA): TGTGCCACCAGTGATTTTTCGCTGGGTAGTCCTGAGCAGTTCTTC. It yields the protein CATSDFSLGSPEQFF.

This clonotype turned up a few times. This CDR3 reads CSAGVGQGSSAAYGYTF. The CDR3, as DNA: TGCAGTGCTGGAGTGGGACAGGGATCTTCGGCGGCATATGGCTACACCTTC. This chain links TRBV20-1 with TRBJ1-2; 9 bases fit TRBD1. Losses at the gene ends were 5 bases for V and 5 bases for J; bases not matched to a gene: 18. CDR3 length: 17 amino acids. In germline, CDR1 is DFQATT, CDR2 SNEGSKA (reference sequence).

This clonotype occurred a few times. The gene calls are TRBV2 and TRBJ2-1, with 8 bases fitting TRBD2. The CDR3 totals 17 residues. V dropped 2 bases and J dropped 1; count of bases not matched to a gene: 7. Germline CDR1 SNHLY, CDR2 FYNNEI. In nucleotides, the CDR3 is TGTGCCAGCAGTGAACTCGGGGGCGGGGGGTCCTACAATGAGCAGTTCTTC. Translated, it gives CASSELGGGGSYNEQFF. Based on the CDR3 plus reference TRBV2 and TRBJ2-1, the full variable domain is EPEVTQTPSHQVTQMGQEVILRCVPISNHLYFYWYRQILGQKVEFLVSFYNNEISEKSEIFDDQFSVERPDGSNFTLKIRSTKLEDSAMYFCASSELGGGGSYNEQFFGPGTRLTVL.

This clonotype was seen only a few times. V is TRBV24-1 and J is TRBJ2-1; 8 nucleotides line up with TRBD1. Per germline, CDR1 KGHDR and CDR2 SFDVKD. Unmatched junction bases numbered 7, after V lost 4 bases and J lost 3 bases. The CDR3 sequence is 16 residues long. CDR3 amino acids: CATSDPNDRGYNEQFF. The CDR3 DNA reads TGTGCCACCAGTGACCCGAACGACAGGGGCTACAATGAGCAGTTCTTC.

This clonotype was seen ten or more times. This chain connects TRBV24-1 to TRBJ2-7; no definite D call. Trimming took 5 bases from V and 2 from J, leaving 9 bases between them. The CDR3 totals 13 residues. Germline V gene data show CDR1 as KGHDR and CDR2 as SFDVKD. CDR3 in DNA: TGTGCCACCAGTGCTGACCGAGCCTACGAGCAGTACTTC. Protein sequence: CATSADRAYEQYF.

This clonotype appeared a few times. This chain links TRBV14 with TRBJ1-2, with unresolved D. The CDR3 is made up of 13 amino acids. Germline V lookup: CDR1 SGHDN, CDR2 FVKESK. Trimming pared 4 bases from V and 1 base from J, leaving 7 bases between. In DNA form, the CDR3 reads TGTGCCAGCAGCCGGGATTTTAACTATGGCTACACCTTC. Translated, it gives CASSRDFNYGYTF.

A word on this clonotype: This may be a read error, as it is one base from a much larger clone. The chain links TRBV12-3 or TRBV12-4 to TRBJ2-1, with D possibly being TRBD1 or TRBD2 (5 bases each). Trimming pared 6 bases from V and 8 bases from J, leaving 11 bases between. The CDR3 is 12 amino acids. DNA for the CDR3: TGTGCCAGCAGCCGTGGGGACGATGAGCAGTTCTTC. Protein sequence: CASSRGDDEQFF.

Ten or more counts support this clonotype. V usage is TRBV29-1 and J usage is TRBJ2-6; D gene unclear. The CDR3 spans 14 residues. V shed 7 bases and J shed 4 bases, with 14 bases lying between them. Per the germline V gene, CDR1 is SQVTM and CDR2 is ANQGSEA. The CDR3 protein is CSDLKEAGANVLTF. The CDR3 DNA sequence: TGCAGCGATCTCAAGGAAGCCGGGGCCAACGTCCTGACTTTC.

This clonotype has just a few counts. Here the CDR3 reads CASSGPGETQYF. The CDR3 nucleotides read TGTGCCAGCTCGGGGCCTGGCGAGACCCAGTACTTC. This chain links TRBV2 with TRBJ2-5; either TRBD1 or TRBD2 may supply D (5 bases each). CDR1 SNHLY and CDR2 FYNNEI come from the germline V gene. The CDR3 is 12 residues long. The ends were cut back, 8 bases at V and 5 bases at J, with 12 bases in the middle.

This clonotype was found a few times. The CDR3 sequence: CASSVAAGGNEQFF. DNA for the CDR3: TGTGCCAGCAGCGTAGCGGCAGGGGGCAATGAGCAGTTCTTC. The chain is built from TRBV9 and TRBJ2-1; TRBD1 aligns across 7 bases. CDR3 length: 14 residues. V trimming: 0 bases; J trimming: 6 bases; junction bases outside the gene matches: 3. Germline V gene data show CDR1 as SGDLS and CDR2 as YYNGEE.